The 24 T cell receptor beta chains below come from one sample, sequenced in a study of T-cell memory formation after mild COVID-19. MiXCR, run by TCRdb on the 5' RACE reads, gives a single entry per CDR3 protein. The top ten clones hold 7.5% to 9.5% of a sample with 400,000 or so distinct CDR3 sequences, around 20% of them seen once. The specimen sequenced was PBMCs or a T cell subset sorted from them (not recorded which). These receptors originate from an adult woman who had mild COVID-19 (a few samples of this study predate the infection). Cell type and time point are not known.

The J gene is TRBJ1-1, the V gene TRBV7-9; D not resolved. This CDR3 has 13 amino acids. Germline-derived CDR1 and CDR2 are SEHNR and FQNEAQ (reference sequence). V lost 5 bases and J lost 9, with 16 bases in between. CDR3 bases: TGTGCCAGCAGCCCTCACGGGGAGCCGCAAGCTTTCTTT. This translates into CASSPHGEPQAFF.

V is TRBV20-1 and J is TRBJ2-5; TRBD1 matches 10 bases. The ends lost 6 bases at V and 4 bases at J; junction bases unmatched: 5. Germline CDR1 reads DFQATT; CDR2 reads SNEGSKA (reference sequence). CDR3 size: 13 residues. In DNA form, the CDR3 reads TGCAGTGCGCCGGGACAGGGGTCAGAGACCCAGTACTTC. As protein: CSAPGQGSETQYF.

This clonotype came up a few times. V usage is TRBV7-6 and J usage is TRBJ2-7; weak D call: TRBD1 (6 bases). V lost 1 base, J lost 7 bases, and 11 bases lay in between. The germline CDR1 and CDR2 sequences are SGHVS and FNYEAQ. The CDR3 loop spans 13 amino acids. CDR3 sequence: CASSLGGHPEQYF. The CDR3 nucleotides read TGTGCCAGCAGCTTAGGGGGACACCCGGAGCAGTACTTC.

This clonotype was seen more than once but under ten times. V gene TRBV11-3 combines with J gene TRBJ1-1; D is possibly TRBD1 (5 bases). Germline CDR1 SGHNT, CDR2 YENEEA. Trimming shortened V by 0 bases and J by 8 bases, and 10 bases separated the two germline ends. CDR3 length: 13 amino acids. This CDR3 reads CASSLDNRDEAFF. The CDR3 nucleotides are TGTGCCAGCAGCTTAGATAATCGGGACGAAGCTTTCTTT.

V gene TRBV2 combines with J gene TRBJ2-7; tentative D call: TRBD2 (7 bases). This CDR3 contains 13 residues. The V and J ends lost 7 bases and 5 bases respectively, with 15 bases between them. Looked up from germline, CDR1 is SNHLY and CDR2 is FYNNEI. The CDR3 DNA is TGTGCCAGCATCCCGGGGGGCGCACACGAGCAGTACTTC. This gives the protein CASIPGGAHEQYF.

This clonotype came up a few times. V and J are TRBV11-2 and TRBJ2-7; D is undetermined. Trimming removed 4 bases from V and 6 bases from J, with 16 bases in between. CDR3 size: 14 residues. Looked up from germline, CDR1 is SGHAT and CDR2 is FQNNGV. The CDR3 sequence is CASSSSRGVGEQYF. The CDR3 DNA follows: TGTGCCAGCAGCTCCTCACGTGGGGTAGGCGAGCAGTACTTC. Looking up the rest from reference TRBV11-2 and TRBJ2-7 gives the full variable domain: EAGVAQSPRYKIIEKRQSVAFWCNPISGHATLYWYQQILGQGPKLLIQFQNNGVVDDSQLPKDRFSAERLKGVDSTLKIQPAKLEDSAVYLCASSSSRGVGEQYFGPGTRLTVT.

This clonotype appeared a few times. V gene TRBV20-1 combines with J gene TRBJ1-1; D may be TRBD1 (5 bases). The V end lost 0 bases, the J end lost 5 bases, and 13 bases lay between the germline ends. The CDR3 is 14 residues long. CDR1 is DFQATT, CDR2 SNEGSKA, per germline (reference sequence). The CDR3 DNA follows: TGCAGTGCTAGAGATCCCAGGGCGGGAACTGAAGCTTTCTTT. It encodes CSARDPRAGTEAFF.

This clonotype appeared a few times. This chain joins TRBV5-1 and TRBJ2-2; D possibly corresponds to TRBD2 (5 bases). The V gene's germline CDR1 is SGHRS and CDR2 YFSETQ. The ends were cut back, 4 bases at V and 6 bases at J, with 10 bases in the middle. The CDR3 extends over 13 amino acids. The CDR3 nucleotides are TGCGCCAGCAGCCGTGAAGCGGCCGGGGAGCTGTTTTTT. It translates to CASSREAAGELFF.

V and J are TRBV30 and TRBJ1-1, with D unclear. The germline V and J ends were trimmed by 0 bases and 2 bases, with 7 bases remaining between them. The CDR3 contains 13 residues. Germline CDR1 and CDR2: GTSNPN and SVGIG (reference sequence). CDR3 sequence reads: CAWSVLANTEAFF. The CDR3 coding sequence is TGTGCCTGGAGTGTGTTAGCTAACACTGAAGCTTTCTTT.

This clonotype has only a few counts. J is TRBJ2-2 and V is TRBV5-1; 9 nucleotides align to TRBD2. CDR1 is SGHRS, CDR2 YFSETQ, per germline. The CDR3 has 15 residues. V lost 5 bases to trimming and J lost 7 bases; unmatched junction nucleotides: 9. As DNA, the CDR3 is TGCGCCAGCAGGTGGACTAGCGATGGGGGCGGGGAGCTGTTTTTT. It yields the protein CASRWTSDGGGELFF.

This chain links TRBV7-9 with TRBJ2-5, with 11 bases fitting TRBD2. The CDR3 has 16 residues. Germline V lookup: CDR1 SEHNR, CDR2 FQNEAQ (reference sequence). V dropped 3 bases and J dropped 0; count of bases not matched to a gene: 3. In DNA form, the CDR3 reads TGTGCCAGCAGCTTCCGACTAGCGGGGAACCAAGAGACCCAGTACTTC. It codes for CASSFRLAGNQETQYF.

This chain links TRBV6-5 with TRBJ2-7; D possibly uses TRBD1 or TRBD2 (6 bases each). CDR1 MNHEY and CDR2 SVGAGI come from the germline V gene. Trimming cost V 4 bases and J 2 bases, with 12 bases left between them. The CDR3 has 14 amino acids. For the CDR3, the DNA is TGTGCCAGCAGTTCCTTCCGGGGGCCCTACGAGCAGTACTTC. Protein sequence: CASSSFRGPYEQYF.

The V and J genes are TRBV19 and TRBJ2-2, with unresolved D. The CDR3 has 16 amino acids. V lost 6 bases and J 5 bases, leaving 19 bases between the germline ends. Germline CDR1 reads LNHDA; CDR2 reads SQIVND (reference sequence). CDR3 region: CASRSLRLQKTGELFF. The CDR3 DNA sequence: TGTGCCAGTAGGAGCCTAAGACTCCAGAAAACCGGGGAGCTGTTTTTT.

This clonotype occurred a few times. This chain links TRBV6-6 with TRBJ2-1; no clear D gene. Germline V lookup: CDR1 MNHNY, CDR2 SVGAGI (reference sequence). The CDR3 sequence is 12 residues long. V dropped 2 bases and J dropped 4 bases, with 3 bases sitting between them. The DNA for the CDR3 is TGTGCCAGCAGTTACCTATACAATGAGCAGTTCTTC. Encoded protein: CASSYLYNEQFF.

In DNA form, the CDR3 reads TGTGCCAGCAGCAAACAGGATAATAGCAATCAGCCCCAGCATTTT. Its translation: CASSKQDNSNQPQHF. The V call is TRBV2, the J call TRBJ1-5; a possible D gene is TRBD1 (5 bases). V was trimmed by 6 bases and J by 0 bases, leaving 12 bases between them. From germline, CDR1 is SNHLY and CDR2 FYNNEI. This CDR3 is built from 15 residues.

This clonotype was seen a few times. The gene calls are TRBV12-3 or TRBV12-4 and TRBJ2-5, with 9 bases aligning to TRBD1. V lost 0 bases and J lost 6; bases outside the gene matches: 5. This CDR3 spans 15 amino acids. The CDR3, as DNA: TGTGCCAGCAGTTTAGCGGGACAGGGTGGGAAGACCCAGTACTTC. This sequence encodes CASSLAGQGGKTQYF.

The rearrangement uses TRBV6-2 or TRBV6-3 and TRBJ2-2; D ambiguous. The length of the CDR3 is 15 residues. V was clipped by 2 bases and J by 4 bases, with 11 bases between them. Per germline, CDR1 MNHEY and CDR2 SVGEGT. This CDR3 is CASSYQGSTTGELFF. The CDR3 nucleotides are TGTGCCAGCAGTTACCAAGGGTCGACCACCGGGGAGCTGTTTTTT.

The V and J genes are TRBV18 and TRBJ2-1, with 8 bases lining up with TRBD1. V lost 3 bases to trimming and J lost 7 bases; unmatched junction nucleotides: 8. Germline V gives CDR1 KGHSH, CDR2 LQKENI. This CDR3 is 15 amino acids long. The CDR3 here is CASSPRQGNSNEQFF. The CDR3 DNA reads as TGTGCCAGCTCACCGCGACAGGGGAACTCGAATGAGCAGTTCTTC.

V gene TRBV4-1 combines with J gene TRBJ1-4; TRBD1 is a possible D gene (5 bases). Germline V lookup: CDR1 MGHRA, CDR2 YSYEKL. V was pared by 0 bases and J by 6 bases, with 14 bases between. This CDR3 has 16 residues. CDR3 in amino acids: CASSQDAQGRDEKLFF. For the CDR3, the DNA is TGCGCCAGCAGCCAAGATGCGCAGGGAAGGGATGAAAAACTGTTTTTT.

The DNA of the CDR3 is TGCAGCGTCCGGGGAGGGGTGGCCCTCCTCTCCGAGCAGTACTTC. Translating gives CSVRGGVALLSEQYF. V and J are TRBV29-1 and TRBJ2-7; 7 bases agree with TRBD2. V lost 6 bases and J lost 6; bases outside the gene matches: 17. CDR1 SQVTM and CDR2 ANQGSEA come from the germline V gene. This CDR3 has 15 amino acids.

The V call is TRBV6-5, the J call TRBJ1-1; the D gene is possibly TRBD1 (5 bases). V dropped 2 bases and J dropped 0 bases, with 10 bases sitting between them. The CDR3 covers 15 residues. Germline CDR1 reads MNHEY; CDR2 reads SVGAGI. In nucleotides, the CDR3 is TGTGCCAGCAGTTACGACAGATCCATGAACACTGAAGCTTTCTTT. It codes for CASSYDRSMNTEAFF.

The V call is TRBV11-3, the J call TRBJ1-3, with 7 bases identical to TRBD1. CDR1 is SGHNT and CDR2 is YENEEA in the germline V gene. V was clipped by 3 bases and J by 0 bases; unmatched bases: 2. The CDR3 runs 15 residues. The CDR3 DNA follows: TGTGCCAGCAGCTTCGGGACAGACTCTGGAAACACCATATATTTT. It is translated as CASSFGTDSGNTIYF.

This clonotype was detected many times. This chain joins TRBV5-1 and TRBJ1-2; 7 bases match TRBD1. This CDR3 has 14 amino acids. Germline V gives CDR1 SGHRS, CDR2 YFSETQ. V dropped 0 bases and J dropped 3; count of bases not matched to a gene: 2. The CDR3 DNA follows: TGCGCCAGCAGCTTGGGACAGGGCGACTATGGCTACACCTTC. It yields the protein CASSLGQGDYGYTF. The whole variable domain, filled in from reference TRBV5-1 and TRBJ1-2, reads KAGVTQTPRYLIKTRGQQVTLSCSPISGHRSVSWYQQTPGQGLQFLFEYFSETQRNKGNFPGRFSGRQFSNSRSEMNVSTLELGDSALYLCASSLGQGDYGYTFGSGTRLTVV.

The sample holds many counts of this clonotype. The gene calls are TRBV7-3 and TRBJ1-6; no firm D call. With 3 bases removed from V and 7 bases from J, the gap between germline ends came to 7 bases. Germline loops: CDR1 SGHTA, CDR2 FQGTGA. There are 13 residues in the CDR3. The CDR3 nucleotides read TGTGCCAGCAGCTTTATGTTGAATTCACCCCTCCACTTT. This sequence encodes CASSFMLNSPLHF.